A single sample gave rise to the 29 T cell receptor beta chains below, sequenced in a study of blood T cells in healthy people across ages. Alongside a J-beta primer mix, a sample-barcoded 5' primer served in a second PCR lasting roughly 7 to 11 cycles. TCRdb analysed the 5' RACE reads with MiXCR anew, one entry per CDR3 protein. The sample lists roughly 2 million distinct CDR3 sequences, about 50% occurring once. The sequenced sample was blood. The receptors here all came from a woman in her thirties or forties in good health.

On this clonotype: An end of the junction does not agree with germline; a read error may underlie this. V and J are TRBV7-2 and TRBJ1-1; 7 bases align to TRBD1. The CDR3 is 15 amino acids. The germline CDR1 and CDR2 sequences are SGHTA and FQGNSA. CDR3: CASSRDRAMNTGAFF. For the CDR3, the DNA is TGTGCCAGCAGCCGGGACAGAGCTATGAACACTGGAGCTTTCTTT.

This clonotype was seen more than once but under ten times. The chain has TRBV7-2 and TRBJ2-3; 7 bases agree with TRBD2. The germline V gene has CDR1 SGHTA and CDR2 FQGNSA. The CDR3 spans 15 residues. The trim removed 5 bases at V and 4 bases at J, leaving 9 bases unmatched. In DNA form, the CDR3 reads TGTGCCAGCAGCGAGAGCGGGGCCGTTGCAGATACGCAGTATTTT. This gives the protein CASSESGAVADTQYF.

In its sample, this clonotype was seen a few times. The genes are TRBV24-1 and TRBJ2-5; D is perhaps TRBD2 (5 bases). Looked up from germline, CDR1 is KGHDR and CDR2 is SFDVKD. The CDR3 totals 16 residues. The V end lost 3 bases, the J end lost 5 bases, and 18 bases lay between the germline ends. CDR3: CATSDPSGPRRETQYF. Here the CDR3 DNA reads TGTGCCACCAGTGATCCTTCCGGGCCTAGGAGGGAGACCCAGTACTTC.

This clonotype has more than one count but fewer than ten. The gene calls are TRBV7-9 and TRBJ1-2; 8 positions match TRBD1. The V gene end was trimmed by 4 bases and the J gene end by 4 bases; junction bases not matched to a gene: 8. The germline CDR1 and CDR2 sequences are SEHNR and FQNEAQ (reference sequence). The CDR3 is made up of 15 amino acids. The CDR3 bases are TGTGCCAGCAGCTCGTCTAAGGACAGGGCCTATGGCTACACCTTC. Translation: CASSSSKDRAYGYTF.

This clonotype appeared a few times. The chain is built from TRBV20-1 and TRBJ1-2; D remains unclear. This CDR3 contains 14 residues. The V gene's germline CDR1 is DFQATT and CDR2 SNEGSKA (reference sequence). V shed 6 bases and J shed 0 bases, with 14 bases lying between them. CDR3 sequence: CSARPGKANYGYTF. The CDR3 DNA reads TGCAGTGCCAGACCTGGCAAAGCTAACTATGGCTACACCTTC.

V is TRBV6-5 and J is TRBJ2-1, with TRBD1 identical over 11 bases. Germline CDR1 and CDR2: MNHEY and SVGAGI. V lost 5 bases, J lost 8 bases, and 11 bases stayed unmatched. CDR3 size: 16 residues. The CDR3 coding sequence is TGTGCCAGCAGTAGCCTCGGACAGGGGGCGCCCGATGAGCAGTTCTTC. Translated: CASSSLGQGAPDEQFF.

The chain carries TRBV18 and TRBJ2-1; TRBD2 agrees at 9 bases. The germline V gene encodes CDR1 KGHSH and CDR2 LQKENI. Losses at the gene ends were 0 bases for V and 7 bases for J; bases not matched to a gene: 1. CDR3 size: 14 residues. The CDR3 DNA reads as TGTGCCAGCTCACCACCCGGACTAGCGAATGAGCAGTTCTTC. Protein: CASSPPGLANEQFF.

This clonotype was seen once. This chain connects TRBV5-6 to TRBJ2-7; 9 bases match TRBD2. CDR1 and CDR2 (germline): SGHDT, YYEEEE. The CDR3 is 16 amino acids. Trimming removed 0 bases from V and 7 bases from J; junction bases left unmatched: 11. CDR3 residues: CASSLVPSGVNDEQYF. CDR3 coding DNA: TGTGCCAGCAGCTTGGTACCTAGCGGGGTCAACGATGAGCAGTACTTC.

In its sample, this clonotype was seen a few times. Given a much more abundant clone one base away, this may be a read error. This chain joins TRBV3-1 and TRBJ2-5; 10 bases agree with TRBD2. CDR3 length: 16 residues. Germline V gives CDR1 LGHDT, CDR2 YNNKEL (reference sequence). The DNA for the CDR3 is TGTGCCGGCAGCCAAGTAGCGGGGGGCGGCCAAGAGACCCAGTACTTC. Translated: CAGSQVAGGGQETQYF.

The rearrangement joins TRBV24-1 to TRBJ2-1; 8 bases match TRBD2. The CDR3 consists of 16 residues. With 3 bases clipped from V and 3 bases from J, the junction kept 6 bases outside the gene matches. Germline V gives CDR1 KGHDR, CDR2 SFDVKD. CDR3 sequence reads: CATSDQNSGGYNEQFF. In DNA, the CDR3 is TGTGCCACCAGTGATCAAAACAGCGGGGGCTACAATGAGCAGTTCTTC.

The chain recombines TRBV6-6 with TRBJ2-3; D not resolved. CDR1 is MNHNY and CDR2 is SVGAGI in the germline V gene (reference sequence). Trimming stripped 0 bases from V and 5 bases from J, with 6 bases between. This CDR3 is 13 amino acids long. CDR3 coding DNA: TGTGCCAGCAGTTACTCGGAGTTAGATACGCAGTATTTT. This codes for CASSYSELDTQYF.

This sequence joins TRBV7-9 and TRBJ2-1; D is undetermined. Germline lookup yields CDR1 SEHNR and CDR2 FQNEAQ (reference sequence). The length of the CDR3 is 16 residues. Trimming pared 1 base from V and 0 bases from J, leaving 10 bases between. The CDR3 spells CASSLERRSSYNEQFF. DNA for the CDR3: TGTGCCAGCAGCTTAGAACGGAGAAGCTCCTACAATGAGCAGTTCTTC.

The chain couples TRBV4-3 to TRBJ2-1; TRBD2 matches 8 bases. With 3 bases clipped from V and 9 bases from J, the junction kept 10 bases outside the gene matches. The CDR3 consists of 15 residues. Germline values: CDR1 LGHNA, CDR2 YSLEER. CDR3 sequence: CASSHGTRSGSEQFF. The CDR3 coding sequence is TGCGCCAGCAGCCACGGGACTAGGTCTGGGTCTGAGCAGTTCTTC.

V is TRBV6-2 or TRBV6-3 and J is TRBJ1-6; D is unresolved. The CDR3 consists of 15 residues. Germline lookup yields CDR1 MNHEY and CDR2 SVGEGT. V lost 7 bases to trimming and J lost 8 bases, with 18 bases between them. CDR3 in amino acids: CASTYRGGMDSPLHF. CDR3 bases: TGTGCCAGCACCTATCGGGGAGGGATGGATTCACCCCTCCACTTT.

The chain joins TRBV4-1 to TRBJ2-7; TRBD2 might be the D (7 bases). Germline CDR1 reads MGHRA; CDR2 reads YSYEKL. The length of the CDR3 is 14 residues. The V end was cut by 4 bases, the J end by 6 bases, with 16 bases between. CDR3 residues: CASSLDRGAAEQYF. The DNA of the CDR3 is TGCGCCAGCAGCCTCGATCGGGGGGCGGCCGAGCAGTACTTC.

The chain uses TRBV4-3 and TRBJ1-5, with D unresolved. Germline CDR1 and CDR2: LGHNA and YSLEER. This CDR3 spans 13 amino acids. The V end was cut by 0 bases, the J end by 9 bases, with 9 bases between. The CDR3 loop reads CASSQDRERPQHF. The CDR3, as DNA: TGCGCCAGCAGCCAAGATAGGGAACGGCCCCAGCATTTT.

The CDR3 coding sequence is TGTGCCATCAGTGAGTCCCGGGGGCGGGAGACCCAGTACTTC. Protein: CAISESRGRETQYF. This sequence joins TRBV10-3 and TRBJ2-5; D may correspond to TRBD1 or TRBD2 (6 bases each). V dropped 0 bases and J dropped 5 bases, with 10 bases sitting between them. The germline CDR1 and CDR2 sequences are ENHRY and SYGVKD. CDR3 size: 14 residues.

Turning to this clonotype: The junction differs from germline at one of its ends, possibly a read error. This chain uses TRBV20-1 with TRBJ2-1; D unresolved. The CDR3 totals 16 residues. Per the germline V gene, CDR1 is DFQATT and CDR2 is SNEGSKA (reference sequence). The chain's CDR3 is CSAPALLLSVYNAQFF. The CDR3 DNA reads as TGCAGTGCTCCTGCACTCTTGCTGAGCGTATACAATGCGCAGTTCTTC.

The chain recombines TRBV4-3 with TRBJ2-7, with TRBD2 as a possible D gene (5 bases). Germline lookup yields CDR1 LGHNA and CDR2 YSLEER. The CDR3 is 16 amino acids. With 0 bases removed from V and 3 bases from J, the gap between germline ends came to 15 bases. CDR3 sequence: CASSQDVAAENYEQYF. The CDR3 region has the DNA TGCGCCAGCAGCCAAGATGTGGCAGCGGAGAACTACGAGCAGTACTTC.

This sequence joins TRBV7-2 and TRBJ2-5; D is possibly TRBD1 (6 bases). The DNA end is more similar to TRBJ2-7, so the J call may be wrong. The CDR3 runs 14 residues. Germline CDR1 SGHTA, CDR2 FQGNSA. The CDR3 loop is CASSTSTGRHEQYF. CDR3 nucleotides: TGTGCCAGCAGCACATCGACAGGTCGACACGAGCAGTACTTC.

This clonotype has only a few counts. J is TRBJ2-5 and V is TRBV10-3; 9 nucleotides line up with TRBD1. Losses at the gene ends were 9 bases for V and 5 bases for J; bases not matched to a gene: 7. The CDR3 contains 13 residues. The germline V gene has CDR1 ENHRY and CDR2 SYGVKD. The CDR3 reads CAMGQGLRETQYF. As DNA, the CDR3 is TGTGCCATGGGACAGGGCTTACGGGAGACCCAGTACTTC.

This chain connects TRBV5-6 to TRBJ1-2; the D gene is possibly TRBD1 (5 bases). The CDR3 is 16 amino acids. Deletions cut 7 bases from V and 8 bases from J, with 27 bases between. Germline CDR1 SGHDT, CDR2 YYEEEE. CDR3 nucleotide sequence: TGTGCCAGCTGCCATTATCTACCCGGGACGACCGGCGGCTACACCTTC. This translates into CASCHYLPGTTGGYTF.

The V and J genes are TRBV23-1 and TRBJ2-3; no reliable D call. TRBV23-1 is marked as an open reading frame, function uncertain. Deletions cut 1 base from V and 11 bases from J, with 25 bases between. The CDR3 is 17 amino acids. The DNA of the CDR3 is TGCGCCAGCAGTCAATTTCCCCTACGGATTAGCACAAAGGGGCAGTATTTT. Its protein product is CASSQFPLRISTKGQYF.

The J gene is TRBJ2-5, the V gene TRBV20-1; tentative D call: TRBD2 (7 bases). The ends were cut back, 5 bases at V and 2 bases at J, with 33 bases in the middle. This CDR3 spans 20 amino acids. In germline, CDR1 is DFQATT, CDR2 SNEGSKA (reference sequence). The CDR3 nucleotides read TGCAGTGCTGACCTCGAACGGTCGCGGGTTGGGGGGGCCGAACAAGAGACCCAGTACTTC. It encodes CSADLERSRVGGAEQETQYF.

This clonotype was counted between two and nine times. The chain has TRBV6-5 and TRBJ2-7, with 9 bases lining up with TRBD1. Losses at the gene ends were 7 bases for V and 3 bases for J; bases not matched to a gene: 7. In germline, CDR1 is MNHEY, CDR2 SVGAGI. This CDR3 comprises 14 residues. The CDR3 region is CASTTPGQGYEQYF. For the CDR3, the DNA is TGTGCCAGCACCACCCCGGGACAGGGCTACGAGCAGTACTTC.

The chain has TRBV11-3 and TRBJ2-5; the D is unclear. Germline V gene sequence: CDR1 SGHNT, CDR2 YENEEA. Trimming pared 5 bases from V and 5 bases from J, leaving 15 bases between. This CDR3 is built from 14 residues. CDR3 in amino acids: CASSAPGQEETQYF. As DNA, the CDR3 is TGTGCCAGCAGCGCGCCGGGCCAAGAGGAGACCCAGTACTTC.

This clonotype was counted a few times. This chain joins TRBV15 and TRBJ2-7; 11 positions agree with TRBD2. From germline, CDR1 is LNHNV and CDR2 YYDKDF (reference sequence). CDR3 length: 17 residues. The J segment lost 0 bases and the V segment lost 3 bases, leaving 7 bases of the junction unmatched. The CDR3, as DNA: TGTGCCACCAGCAGGATAGCGGGGGGGCCTACCTCCTACGAGCAGTACTTC. Translating gives CATSRIAGGPTSYEQYF.

This chain joins TRBV12-3 or TRBV12-4 and TRBJ1-2, with D possibly matching TRBD1 (5 bases). V lost 7 bases, J lost 4 bases, and 19 bases lay in between. This CDR3 is built from 15 residues. The CDR3 region has the DNA TGTGCCAGCACGAGGTCTCGGGGGGTATTCTATGGCTACACCTTC. It encodes CASTRSRGVFYGYTF.

The gene calls are TRBV10-3 and TRBJ2-5; 7 bases agree with TRBD2. Trimming removed 4 bases from V and 3 bases from J; junction bases left unmatched: 2. CDR1 is ENHRY and CDR2 is SYGVKD in the germline V gene. This CDR3 is 13 amino acids long. For the CDR3, the DNA is TGTGCCATCAGTGGACTAGCTGAAGAGACCCAGTACTTC. Translating it yields CAISGLAEETQYF.